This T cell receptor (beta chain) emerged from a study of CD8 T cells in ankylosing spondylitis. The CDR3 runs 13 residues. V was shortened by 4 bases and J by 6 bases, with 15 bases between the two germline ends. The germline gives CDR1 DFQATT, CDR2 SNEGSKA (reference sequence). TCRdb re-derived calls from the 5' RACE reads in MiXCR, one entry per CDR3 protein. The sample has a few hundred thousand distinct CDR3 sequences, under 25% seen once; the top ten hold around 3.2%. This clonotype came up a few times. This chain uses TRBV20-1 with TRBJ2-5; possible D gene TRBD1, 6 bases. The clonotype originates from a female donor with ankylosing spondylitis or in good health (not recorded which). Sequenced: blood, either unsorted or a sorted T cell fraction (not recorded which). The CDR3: CSATDSRGKTQYF. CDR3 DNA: TGCAGTGCTACTGACTCCAGGGGAAAGACCCAGTACTTC.